Presented here are 16 T cell receptor beta chains from one specimen sequenced in a study of cytomegalovirus exposure and HLA in healthy donors. PCR involved 60 Vbeta and 13 Jbeta primers. Generated by immunoSEQ multiplex PCR, the TCRdb table keeps only in-frame clones and is missing some. The sample yields over 75,000 clones, 84% seen once. Input material: PBMCs. These receptors were taken from a woman aged 45-65 years in good health and CMV-seronegative.

CDR3: CASSSGGRNEKLFF. The CDR3 DNA reads as TGTGCCAGCAGCTCAGGGGGCAGGAATGAAAAACTGTTTTTT. The chain links TRBV9 to TRBJ1-4; 8 nucleotides agree with TRBD1. This CDR3 region has 14 residues. The ends lost 4 bases at V and 5 bases at J; junction bases unmatched: 4. Germline CDR1 and CDR2: SGDLS and YYNGEE.

The J gene is TRBJ1-5, the V gene TRBV19; tentatively, D is TRBD1 (6 bases). The germline V and J ends were trimmed by 4 bases and 3 bases, with 10 bases remaining between them. The CDR3 extends over 14 amino acids. Germline V lookup: CDR1 LNHDA, CDR2 SQIVND (reference sequence). For the CDR3, the DNA is TGTGCCAGTAGTACAAACAGGGACAATCAGCCCCAGCATTTT. This translates into CASSTNRDNQPQHF.

The J gene is TRBJ2-3, the V gene TRBV9, with 7 bases that match TRBD2. Losses at the gene ends were 1 base for V and 1 base for J; bases not matched to a gene: 12. CDR3 length: 18 amino acids. Germline V gene data show CDR1 as SGDLS and CDR2 as YYNGEE. CDR3: CASSVTPGGRGGTDTQYF. The CDR3 DNA sequence: TGTGCCAGCAGCGTAACCCCGGGGGGTCGGGGGGGCACAGATACGCAGTATTTT.

CDR3 nucleotides: TGCAGCGCTGTCAAGGAGACAGCTTTCTTT. Its protein product is CSAVKETAFF. The J gene is TRBJ1-1, the V gene TRBV29-1; no clear D gene. V was cut by 7 bases and J by 10 bases, with 13 bases left in between. The CDR3 runs to 10 residues. Looked up from germline, CDR1 is SQVTM and CDR2 is ANQGSEA.

This chain connects TRBV6-6 to TRBJ1-1, with D unresolved. V was cut by 2 bases and J by 4 bases, with 17 bases left in between. The germline V gene has CDR1 MNHNY and CDR2 SVGAGI (reference sequence). CDR3 length: 16 amino acids. CDR3 DNA sequence: TGTGCCAGCAGTTACGCCGAGCTGGAGTGGTCCACTGAAGCTTTCTTT. It is translated as CASSYAELEWSTEAFF.

The V call is TRBV28, the J call TRBJ2-5, with TRBD2 matching 7 bases. Germline V lookup: CDR1 MDHEN, CDR2 SYDVKM. CDR3 length equals 13 residues. V lost 3 bases and J lost 11; bases outside the gene matches: 9. The CDR3 DNA follows: TGTGCCAGCAGTTTTCTCCCATCGCGGGAGCAGTACTTC. It codes for CASSFLPSREQYF.

V gene TRBV9 combines with J gene TRBJ1-1, with D maybe TRBD1 (6 bases). CDR3 size: 14 residues. The ends were cut back, 0 bases at V and 6 bases at J, with 12 bases in the middle. Germline-derived CDR1 and CDR2 are SGDLS and YYNGEE. The CDR3 DNA is TGTGCCAGCAGCGTAGCATCGCAGGGGCCTGAAGCTTTCTTT. Its protein product is CASSVASQGPEAFF.

This clone occurred once. The chain recombines TRBV7-9 with TRBJ1-4; D uncertain. This CDR3 is built from 15 residues. Trimming pared 5 bases from V and 3 bases from J, leaving 13 bases between. Germline V CDR1 and CDR2: SEHNR, FQNEAQ (reference sequence). In nucleotides, the CDR3 is TGTGCCAGCAGCCGTAGTCTGTCGGCTAATGAAAAACTGTTTTTT. This sequence encodes CASSRSLSANEKLFF. Full variable domain (outside the CDR3, taken from reference TRBV7-9 and TRBJ1-4): DTGVSQNPRHKITKRGQNVTFRCDPISEHNRLYWYRQTLGQGPEFLTYFQNEAQLEKSRLLSDRFSAERPKGSFSTLEIQRTEQGDSAMYLCASSRSLSANEKLFFGSGTQLSVL.

V and J are TRBV6-4 and TRBJ2-7; 11 bases are shared with TRBD1. This CDR3 is built from 15 residues. The V and J ends lost 6 bases and 0 bases, in that order; junction bases with no gene match: 4. Germline CDR1 is MRHNA and CDR2 is SNTAGT. CDR3 sequence reads: CASSGDRGGSYEQYV. The CDR3 DNA reads TGTGCCAGCAGCGGGGACAGGGGGGGCTCCTACGAGCAGTACGTC.

The chain uses TRBV11-2 and TRBJ2-7; TRBD1 is a possible D gene (6 bases). Germline V CDR1 and CDR2: SGHAT, FQNNGV. The CDR3 consists of 14 residues. Trimming removed 5 bases from V and 2 bases from J, with 13 bases in between. CDR3 sequence: CASSKDRGPYEQYF. The DNA for the CDR3 is TGTGCCAGCAGCAAGGACAGAGGACCCTACGAGCAGTACTTC.

The chain recombines TRBV9 with TRBJ2-7, with 7 nucleotides matching TRBD1. CDR3 length equals 14 residues. CDR1 is SGDLS and CDR2 is YYNGEE in the germline V gene. The ends lost 4 bases at V and 6 bases at J; junction bases unmatched: 10. Here the CDR3 DNA reads TGTGCCAGCAGCTCTCCGACAGGGTCGACCGAGCAGTACTTC. As protein: CASSSPTGSTEQYF.

V is TRBV27 and J is TRBJ1-4; 9 bases are shared with TRBD1. This CDR3 region has 14 residues. V was pared by 3 bases and J by 11 bases, with 7 bases of the junction left unmatched. In germline, CDR1 is MNHEY, CDR2 SMNVEV (reference sequence). This CDR3 reads CASSFGDRGGKLFF. The CDR3 DNA sequence: TGTGCCAGCAGTTTCGGAGACAGGGGGGGGAAACTGTTTTTT.

The chain is built from TRBV6-1 and TRBJ1-1, with unresolved D. Germline-derived CDR1 and CDR2 are MNHNS and SASEGT. Between the trimmed V and J ends, which lost 5 bases and 11 bases, there was a span of 9 bases. CDR3 length equals 10 residues. In DNA, the CDR3 is TGTGCCAGCAGTCCCCCCGGTGCTTTCTTT. The encoded protein is CASSPPGAFF.

A few counts support this clone. The chain uses TRBV28 and TRBJ2-1; 10 bases line up with TRBD2. This CDR3 comprises 17 residues. In germline, CDR1 is MDHEN, CDR2 SYDVKM. V lost 2 bases and J lost 8; bases outside the gene matches: 12. This CDR3 is CASSLIRESGRADEQFF. CDR3 bases: TGTGCCAGCAGTTTAATAAGGGAAAGCGGGAGGGCAGATGAGCAGTTCTTC.

The chain joins TRBV10-3 to TRBJ1-1; no firm D call. The ends were cut back, 6 bases at V and 1 base at J, with 9 bases in the middle. Germline loops: CDR1 ENHRY, CDR2 SYGVKD. This CDR3 contains 13 residues. The CDR3 sequence is CAIRALENTEAFF. CDR3 bases: TGTGCCATCAGGGCCCTCGAGAACACTGAAGCTTTCTTT.

This clone came up once. The chain uses TRBV5-1 and TRBJ2-1; 9 bases fit TRBD2. The germline V gene encodes CDR1 SGHRS and CDR2 YFSETQ. The CDR3 sequence is 14 residues long. After removal of 3 bases from V and 5 bases from J, the junction contained 3 bases not matched to a gene. CDR3 DNA sequence: TGCGCCAGCAGCTGGACTAGCGCGGACAATGAGCAGTTCTTC. Encoded protein: CASSWTSADNEQFF.